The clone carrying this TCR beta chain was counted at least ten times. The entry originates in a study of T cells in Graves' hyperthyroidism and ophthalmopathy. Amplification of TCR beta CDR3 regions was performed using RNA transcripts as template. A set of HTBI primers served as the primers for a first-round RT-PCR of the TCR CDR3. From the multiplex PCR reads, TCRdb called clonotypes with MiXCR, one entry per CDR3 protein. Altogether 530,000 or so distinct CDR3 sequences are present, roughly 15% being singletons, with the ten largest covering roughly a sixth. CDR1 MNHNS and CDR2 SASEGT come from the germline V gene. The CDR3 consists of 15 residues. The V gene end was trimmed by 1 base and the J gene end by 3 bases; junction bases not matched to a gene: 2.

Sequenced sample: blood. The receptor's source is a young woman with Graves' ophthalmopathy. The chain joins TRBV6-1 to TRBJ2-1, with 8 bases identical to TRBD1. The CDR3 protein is CASSEGTGFYNEQFF. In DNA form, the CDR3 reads TGTGCCAGCAGTGAAGGGACAGGGTTCTACAATGAGCAGTTCTTC.